The entry below gives a single T cell receptor beta chain sequence along with its context. The germline CDR1 and CDR2 sequences are LNHNV and YYDKDF (reference sequence). Trimming cost V 0 bases and J 5 bases, with 16 bases left between them. The CDR3 consists of 17 residues. This entry comes from a study of shared T cell receptors in the human thymus. Sequenced by immunoSEQ multiplex PCR; TCRdb stores in-frame clones only, minus some. This table holds about 660,000 clones, 88% found once. This same sample was also part of a study on human thymus T cells. That publication notes: In thymic and blood repertoires alike, V and J usage looked biased.

Sequenced input: thymocytes. The origin of this receptor is a boy under three years old with a congenital heart defect. The chain combines TRBV15 with TRBJ2-2; possibly TRBD1 for D (6 bases). In nucleotides, the CDR3 is TGTGCCACCAGCAGAGAGACTCGGGACATAGATACCGGGGAGCTGTTTTTT. Protein sequence: CATSRETRDIDTGELFF.